The text below deals with one T cell receptor beta chain. Participants spanned ages about 18 to 100 years and resided in roughly 22 US areas. The data were obtained in a study of blood T cell repertoires in COVID-19. As for the study in general: T cells, B-cell-depleted T cells, or PBMCs provided the cDNA or gDNA that served as material.

The V segment lost 6 bases and the J segment 1 base; nucleotides outside the gene matches: 15. This CDR3 region has 18 residues. CDR1 and CDR2 from the germline V gene are SNHLY and FYNNEI. Method: immunoSEQ multiplex PCR; TCRdb's copy keeps in-frame clones and lacks some. The sample lists around 170,000 clones, roughly 87% occurring once. The sequence derives from a woman aged 45 to 65 who had recovered from COVID-19. The rearrangement uses TRBV2 and TRBJ2-5, with 9 bases fitting TRBD2. The specimen was PBMCs or T cells enriched from blood (not recorded which). CDR3 protein: CASSPPGTSPRFQETQYF. The DNA of the CDR3 is TGTGCCAGCAGCCCGCCCGGGACTAGCCCAAGGTTCCAAGAGACCCAGTACTTC.